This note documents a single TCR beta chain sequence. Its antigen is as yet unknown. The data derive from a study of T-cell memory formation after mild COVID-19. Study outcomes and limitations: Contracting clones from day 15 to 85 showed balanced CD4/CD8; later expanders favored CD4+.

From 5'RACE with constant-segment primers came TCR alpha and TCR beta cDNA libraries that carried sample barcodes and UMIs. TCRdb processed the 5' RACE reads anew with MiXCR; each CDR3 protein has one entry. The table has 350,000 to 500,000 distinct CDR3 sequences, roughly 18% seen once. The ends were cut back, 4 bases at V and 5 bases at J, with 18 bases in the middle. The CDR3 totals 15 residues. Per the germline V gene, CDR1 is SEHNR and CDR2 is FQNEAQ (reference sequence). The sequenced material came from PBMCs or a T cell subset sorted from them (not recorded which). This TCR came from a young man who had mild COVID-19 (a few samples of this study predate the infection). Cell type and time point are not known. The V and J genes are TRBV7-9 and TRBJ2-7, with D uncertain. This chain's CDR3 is CASSSQMGRQNEQYF. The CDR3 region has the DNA TGTGCCAGCAGCTCCCAGATGGGTCGTCAGAACGAGCAGTACTTC.